These 29 T cell receptor beta chains originate from one sample sequenced in a study of cytotoxic CD8 clonotypes in ibrutinib-treated CLL. The protocol was immunoSEQ multiplex PCR, while the TCRdb copy is restricted to in-frame clones and leaves out a portion. The sample consists of approximately 340,000 clones, roughly two thirds of them appearing once. This material consisted of PBMCs, taken after 36 months of ibrutinib treatment. The origin of the receptors is a human donor with chronic lymphocytic leukemia.

The chain uses TRBV7-8 and TRBJ1-1; maybe TRBD1 (6 bases). V lost 4 bases and J 0 bases, leaving 12 bases between the germline ends. This CDR3 is built from 15 residues. The germline V gene has CDR1 SGHVS and CDR2 FQNEAQ. The CDR3 nucleotides read TGTGCCAGCAGCTCCTCAGGGGCCTTGAACACTGAAGCTTTCTTT. As protein: CASSSSGALNTEAFF.

The chain employs TRBV6-5 and TRBJ1-1; no clear D gene. The V end lost 2 bases, the J end lost 7 bases, and 11 bases lay between the germline ends. The length of the CDR3 is 13 residues. The V gene's germline CDR1 is MNHEY and CDR2 SVGAGI. Here the CDR3 reads CASSYRRVDEAFF. The CDR3 DNA sequence: TGTGCCAGCAGTTACCGAAGGGTGGATGAAGCTTTCTTT.

CDR3 sequence: CASSSSPWTYEQYF. For the CDR3, the DNA is TGTGCCAGCAGTTCTAGCCCCTGGACCTACGAGCAGTACTTC. V is TRBV7-2 and J is TRBJ2-7; D is perhaps TRBD2 (5 bases). CDR1 SGHTA and CDR2 FQGNSA come from the germline V gene. V was clipped by 6 bases and J by 2 bases, with 14 bases between them. This CDR3 spans 14 amino acids.

This clone appeared a single time. The rearrangement uses TRBV29-1 and TRBJ2-2, with a weak D call TRBD1 (5 bases). Trimming took 5 bases from V and 4 from J, leaving 14 bases between them. Germline values: CDR1 SQVTM, CDR2 ANQGSEA. The CDR3 extends over 14 amino acids. CDR3: CSVQRLQGTGELFF. DNA of the CDR3: TGCAGCGTTCAGAGACTCCAGGGCACCGGGGAGCTGTTTTTT.

The V gene is TRBV2, the J gene TRBJ2-5; D is possibly TRBD1 or TRBD2 (5 bases each). Germline V CDR1 and CDR2: SNHLY, FYNNEI. The CDR3 contains 13 residues. Trimming left V 2 bases short and J 5 bases short, with 9 bases between. The CDR3 sequence: CASSESGRETQYF. DNA for the CDR3: TGTGCCAGCAGTGAATCGGGGCGGGAGACCCAGTACTTC.

The chain carries TRBV19 and TRBJ2-5; D is perhaps TRBD2 (6 bases). Trimming took off 6 bases at V and 5 bases at J, with 13 bases between the two ends. This CDR3 comprises 13 residues. Germline V gene lookup returns CDR1 LNHDA and CDR2 SQIVND (reference sequence). This CDR3 reads CASRSEGRETQYF. The CDR3 nucleotides are TGTGCCAGTAGGTCGGAGGGTCGGGAGACCCAGTACTTC. The full variable domain, rest sourced from reference TRBV19 and TRBJ2-5, is DGGITQSPKYLFRKEGQNVTLSCEQNLNHDAMYWYRQDPGQGLRLIYYSQIVNDFQKGDIAEGYSVSREKKESFPLTVTSAQKNPTAFYLCASRSEGRETQYFGPGTRLLVL.

This chain joins TRBV9 and TRBJ1-1; D is undetermined. V lost 1 base to trimming and J lost 12 bases, with 10 bases between them. This CDR3 is built from 11 residues. From germline, CDR1 is SGDLS and CDR2 YYNGEE. CDR3 sequence reads: CASSVFTGTFF. For the CDR3, the DNA is TGTGCCAGCAGCGTATTTACGGGGACTTTCTTT.

The V call is TRBV7-9, the J call TRBJ2-7; 9 nucleotides line up with TRBD2. V gave up 2 bases and J gave up 4 bases; unmatched junction bases: 9. This CDR3 spans 16 amino acids. Per the germline V gene, CDR1 is SEHNR and CDR2 is FQNEAQ (reference sequence). The CDR3 loop is CASSLRGLAGEYEQYF. The DNA for the CDR3 is TGTGCCAGCAGCTTAAGGGGATTAGCGGGAGAGTACGAGCAGTACTTC.

This chain's CDR3 is CASSYSGVVETQYF. The CDR3 DNA is TGTGCCAGCAGTTACTCGGGGGTTGTAGAGACCCAGTACTTC. The chain couples TRBV6-5 to TRBJ2-5; the D gene could be TRBD1 or TRBD2 (5 bases each). Germline CDR1 and CDR2: MNHEY and SVGAGI. The V and J ends lost 0 bases and 4 bases respectively, with 9 bases between them. This CDR3 comprises 14 residues.

This clone has just a few counts. This chain's CDR3 is CASKGQGDQPQHF. The CDR3 nucleotides are TGTGCCAGCAAGGGACAGGGCGATCAGCCCCAGCATTTT. The genes are TRBV28 and TRBJ1-5; TRBD1 matches at 9 bases. The V segment lost 7 bases and the J segment 5 bases; nucleotides outside the gene matches: 3. Germline CDR1 and CDR2: MDHEN and SYDVKM. This CDR3 has 13 residues. Full variable domain (missing parts from reference TRBV28 and TRBJ1-5): DVKVTQSSRYLVKRTGEKVFLECVQDMDHENMFWYRQDPGLGLRLIYFSYDVKMKEKGDIPEGYSVSREKKERFSLILESASTNQTSMYLCASKGQGDQPQHFGDGTRLSIL.

This chain connects TRBV29-1 to TRBJ2-1; the D is unclear. Per germline, CDR1 SQVTM and CDR2 ANQGSEA. V was shortened by 2 bases and J by 0 bases, with 8 bases between the two germline ends. The CDR3 is made up of 14 amino acids. CDR3 residues: CSVEKLTSYNEQFF. The CDR3 DNA is TGCAGCGTTGAAAAGTTGACCTCCTACAATGAGCAGTTCTTC.

The CDR3 is CASSLRGIQGQETQYF. Written as DNA, the CDR3 is TGTGCCAGCAGCTTAAGGGGGATCCAGGGGCAAGAGACCCAGTACTTC. V gene TRBV7-9 combines with J gene TRBJ2-5; D is perhaps TRBD1 (6 bases). Germline V CDR1 and CDR2: SEHNR, FQNEAQ (reference sequence). There are 16 residues in the CDR3. The V and J ends lost 2 bases and 2 bases respectively, with 15 bases between them. The full variable domain, completed using reference TRBV7-9 and TRBJ2-5, is DTGVSQNPRHKITKRGQNVTFRCDPISEHNRLYWYRQTLGQGPEFLTYFQNEAQLEKSRLLSDRFSAERPKGSFSTLEIQRTEQGDSAMYLCASSLRGIQGQETQYFGPGTRLLVL.

J is TRBJ2-7 and V is TRBV2, with D unresolved. V was trimmed by 2 bases and J by 2 bases, leaving 10 bases between them. The V gene's germline CDR1 is SNHLY and CDR2 FYNNEI. The CDR3 loop spans 14 amino acids. The CDR3 spells CASSEYDLTYEQYF. The CDR3 region has the DNA TGTGCCAGCAGTGAATACGACTTAACCTACGAGCAGTACTTC.

CDR3 bases: TGTGCCAGCAGCAAATACGGGAGCTCCTACGAGCAGTACTTC. Protein product: CASSKYGSSYEQYF. V is TRBV9 and J is TRBJ2-7; tentatively, D is TRBD2 (6 bases). CDR3 length: 14 amino acids. V dropped 4 bases and J dropped 0 bases, with 11 bases sitting between them. The germline V gene has CDR1 SGDLS and CDR2 YYNGEE.

The genes are TRBV5-1 and TRBJ1-1; D is perhaps TRBD1 (5 bases). Germline V gene sequence: CDR1 SGHRS, CDR2 YFSETQ. Trimming shortened V by 0 bases and J by 5 bases, and 5 bases separated the two germline ends. This CDR3 has 12 amino acids. In DNA, the CDR3 is TGCGCCAGCAGCTTGGAGGGGACTGAAGCTTTCTTT. It specifies CASSLEGTEAFF.

The chain uses TRBV7-2 and TRBJ1-2; possibly TRBD1 for D (5 bases). Looked up from germline, CDR1 is SGHTA and CDR2 is FQGNSA. The CDR3 is made up of 14 amino acids. V lost 2 bases and J 7 bases, leaving 14 bases between the germline ends. The DNA for the CDR3 is TGTGCCAGCAGCTTATTGGGGACTATCCGTGGCTACACCTTC. As protein: CASSLLGTIRGYTF.

V gene TRBV19 combines with J gene TRBJ1-1; 7 nucleotides agree with TRBD1. Germline V gene data show CDR1 as LNHDA and CDR2 as SQIVND (reference sequence). The CDR3 length is 14 residues. J lost 6 bases, V lost 1 base, and 5 bases had no gene match. CDR3 sequence: CASSIGQGGSEAFF. The CDR3 DNA sequence: TGTGCCAGTAGTATAGGGCAGGGGGGCTCTGAAGCTTTCTTT.

V is TRBV29-1 and J is TRBJ1-1, with TRBD1 matching over 10 bases. CDR3 length equals 16 residues. The germline gives CDR1 SQVTM, CDR2 ANQGSEA. The junction had 11 bases not matched to a gene; V was cut back by 4 bases and J by 3 bases. CDR3 DNA sequence: TGCAGCGTTGGGGACAGGGGTCTACGTGCGGACACTGAAGCTTTCTTT. Translation: CSVGDRGLRADTEAFF.

The chain links TRBV7-2 to TRBJ2-7; D unclear. CDR3 size: 13 residues. Between the trimmed V and J ends, which lost 0 bases and 2 bases, there was a span of 5 bases. Per the germline V gene, CDR1 is SGHTA and CDR2 is FQGNSA. The CDR3 reads CASSLAGAYEQYF. Here the CDR3 DNA reads TGTGCCAGCAGCTTAGCTGGGGCCTACGAGCAGTACTTC.

V usage is TRBV18 and J usage is TRBJ2-1, with D unclear. CDR1 and CDR2 (germline): KGHSH, LQKENI. V was pared by 1 base and J by 4 bases, with 11 bases between. This CDR3 contains 15 residues. The CDR3 protein is CASSPQEGVYNEQFF. The CDR3 DNA is TGTGCCAGCTCACCACAGGAAGGAGTTTACAATGAGCAGTTCTTC. Full variable domain (remainder filled in from reference TRBV18 and TRBJ2-1): NAGVMQNPRHLVRRRGQEARLRCSPMKGHSHVYWYRQLPEEGLKFMVYLQKENIIDESGMPKERFSAEFPKEGPSILRIQQVVRGDSAAYFCASSPQEGVYNEQFFGPGTRLTVL.

The CDR3 nucleotides are TGTGCCAGCAGCTTAACCCCAGGACTAGCGGGAGTGGGTGAGCAGTTCTTC. Residues: CASSLTPGLAGVGEQFF. This sequence joins TRBV7-3 and TRBJ2-1; 13 bases line up with TRBD2. Germline assignment: CDR1 SGHTA and CDR2 FQGTGA. The CDR3 is 17 residues long. The V and J ends lost 0 bases and 9 bases, in that order; junction bases with no gene match: 8.

The chain carries TRBV28 and TRBJ2-7; the D is unclear. V lost 3 bases and J lost 7, with 16 bases in between. The germline V gene has CDR1 MDHEN and CDR2 SYDVKM. The CDR3 covers 14 residues. The CDR3 region has the DNA TGTGCCAGCAGTTTTCCCGGCGGCCCTACGGAGCAGTACTTC. Translation: CASSFPGGPTEQYF.

The V and J genes are TRBV15 and TRBJ1-6; possibly TRBD1 for D (5 bases). This CDR3 is built from 17 residues. Deletions cut 3 bases from V and 7 bases from J, with 19 bases between. The germline CDR1 and CDR2 sequences are LNHNV and YYDKDF (reference sequence). The CDR3 DNA reads TGTGCCACCAGCAGGGATGCGCTCGGGGACCGCAATTCACCCCTCCACTTT. It codes for CATSRDALGDRNSPLHF.

This clone appeared a few times. The chain combines TRBV4-1 with TRBJ1-5, with D hard to call. The CDR3 runs 15 residues. The V gene's germline CDR1 is MGHRA and CDR2 YSYEKL. V lost 5 bases and J lost 3, with 14 bases in between. The CDR3 is CASSEWRGNNQPQHF. The DNA of the CDR3 is TGCGCCAGCAGCGAGTGGAGAGGGAACAATCAGCCCCAGCATTTT.

This rearrangement joins TRBV28 to TRBJ2-1; D is uncertain. CDR1 and CDR2 (germline): MDHEN, SYDVKM. This CDR3 region has 14 residues. Between the trimmed V and J ends, which lost 1 base and 3 bases, there was a span of 7 bases. CDR3: CASSLSVGYNEQFF. The CDR3 DNA is TGTGCCAGCAGTTTATCCGTCGGCTACAATGAGCAGTTCTTC.

This clone was observed a few times. This chain joins TRBV11-2 and TRBJ1-1, with 8 bases fitting TRBD1. CDR1 and CDR2 (germline): SGHAT, FQNNGV. V shed 1 base and J 0 bases; nucleotides not matched to a gene: 4. The CDR3 runs to 16 residues. CDR3 bases: TGTGCCAGCAGCTTAGGCAGGGGGCTTGTGAACACTGAAGCTTTCTTT. Amino acid sequence: CASSLGRGLVNTEAFF.

This chain uses TRBV4-3 with TRBJ1-2; a weak D match, TRBD1 (6 bases). This CDR3 is 13 amino acids long. Germline V CDR1 and CDR2: LGHNA, YSLEER. V shed 0 bases and J shed 8 bases, with 10 bases lying between them. The CDR3 coding sequence is TGCGCCAGCAGCCAAGATACAGGGTGGGGCTACACCTTC. Its translation: CASSQDTGWGYTF.

The chain joins TRBV11-3 to TRBJ2-7, with a tentative D call TRBD2 (5 bases). V lost 1 base, J lost 2 bases, and 9 bases lay in between. The CDR3 totals 14 residues. Per the germline V gene, CDR1 is SGHNT and CDR2 is YENEEA. CDR3 bases: TGTGCCAGCAGCTTAGGGGCGGGCGCCTACGAGCAGTACTTC. Translation gives CASSLGAGAYEQYF.

V and J are TRBV10-3 and TRBJ2-7; 9 positions agree with TRBD2. V lost 10 bases and J lost 3; bases outside the gene matches: 10. The V gene's germline CDR1 is ENHRY and CDR2 SYGVKD. The CDR3 length is 14 residues. CDR3 sequence reads: CATNPGLALYEQYF. The CDR3 nucleotides read TGTGCCACTAATCCGGGACTAGCCCTCTACGAGCAGTACTTC.